This entry is about one TCR beta chain. The antigen is undetermined. For sequencing, patients were chosen who had shown expansion of CD8+CD57+ cells by flow cytometry. All participating patients were living with severe acquired aplastic anemia. No patient had been given any therapy when blood was sampled. TCR beta VDJ and CDR3 profiling used genomic DNA as template. In TCRdb, the reads were re-called with MiXCR into one record per CDR3 protein. In the table there are roughly 280,000 distinct CDR3 sequences, 45% to 65% of which are singletons. These data originate in a study of CD8+CD57+ T cells in acquired aplastic anemia. Study as a whole: When averaged, DNA from sorted CD4+ and CD8+ cells came to 3.2 ug. Findings and caveats of the study: Patients and controls shared over 25 CD8+ CDR3 sequences, which appeared highly expressed in patients and within their immunodominant clones.

Germline V gives CDR1 LNHDA, CDR2 SQIVND (reference sequence). This CDR3 has 13 amino acids. The trim removed 6 bases at V and 8 bases at J, leaving 9 bases unmatched. The sequencing input was sorted CD4+, CD8+, or CD8+CD57+ T cells (not recorded which) from PBMCs. This clonotype was obtained from a human donor with aplastic anemia. The chain combines TRBV19 with TRBJ1-2; 7 bases are shared with TRBD1. CDR3 in amino acids: CASSLDRVGGYTF. CDR3 nucleotides: TGTGCCAGTAGCCTCGACAGGGTAGGCGGCTACACCTTC.